This TCR beta chain was obtained from a study of blood T cell repertoires in COVID-19. As handled by the study authors: Amplification of reference gene primers was used by the study to estimate nucleated cell counts. The repertoire was sequenced with immunoSEQ multiplex PCR; TCRdb's copy has only in-frame clones and lacks some. That table is the source of V, J and clone size, and D and trimming were worked out from the DNA. This sample has 200,000 to 300,000 clones, with around 83% found just once. Looked up from germline, CDR1 is MNHEY and CDR2 is SMNVEV (reference sequence). Losses at the gene ends were 6 bases for V and 7 bases for J; bases not matched to a gene: 11. The CDR3 has 14 amino acids.

The TCR comes from a man aged 30 to 39 who had recovered from COVID-19. Sequencing used peripheral blood. The chain uses TRBV27 and TRBJ1-2, with 7 bases matching TRBD1. CDR3 loop: CASRLIGGEVGYTF. The CDR3 bases are TGTGCCAGCAGATTGATAGGGGGCGAGGTTGGCTACACCTTC.